The clone carrying this T cell receptor beta chain has ten or more counts. V was cut by 0 bases and J by 4 bases, with 22 bases left in between. CDR3 length equals 18 residues. Germline CDR1 and CDR2: DFQATT and SNEGSKA (reference sequence). Using RNA transcripts as the source, TCR beta CDR3 regions were amplified. TCR CDR3 underwent first-round RT-PCR with the HTBI primer set. One entry per CDR3 protein results from TCRdb running MiXCR on the multiplex PCR reads. The table includes 300,000 to 450,000 distinct CDR3 sequences, about a sixth detected once. Subjects with ophthalmopathy showed a Clinical Activity Score no lower than 3, a NOSPECS grade no lower than 4, and a duration shorter than 3 months. This sample stems from a study of T cells in Graves' hyperthyroidism and ophthalmopathy. Background on the study: Blood was drawn when the patient was first diagnosed and still untreated.

The V call is TRBV20-1, the J call TRBJ1-5, with unresolved D. This TCR derives from a middle-aged woman with Graves' ophthalmopathy. The specimen was blood. For the CDR3, the DNA is TGCAGTGCTAGAGATATCACAGTAGAACAAAATACTAATCAGCCCCAGCATTTT. This gives the protein CSARDITVEQNTNQPQHF.